The subject of this entry is one TCR beta chain. Its antigen is unknown. The input lacks base qualities; no much larger clone sits a single base away. This specimen comes from a study of Tregs in tolerant kidney transplant recipients (dated by TCRdb to between 2018 and 2021). About the investigation overall: The transplants used related donors along with nonmyeloablative bone marrow transplantation, and in the human trials mixed chimerism was transient. The study applied TCRbeta sequencing to find donor-specific regulatory T cells before combined kidney and bone marrow transplantation and then followed those same cells after transplant.

Broad study findings and their caveats: In tolerant patients, the expansion of donor-specific Tregs was greater than global Treg expansion, suggesting that the expansion was antigen-driven rather than nonspecific. Expanding Tregs with activated donor B cells appeared to identify the most biologically relevant and donor-specific TCRbeta repertoire. Because the PCR primers were changed over time for some patients, nucleotide-level comparison could not be performed across the samples from those patients. Biological reproducibility was not directly assessed, although technical replication error appeared to be minimal. Because the study included only a small number of patients, the results must be confirmed in larger populations and under other immunosuppression protocols.

CDR1 and CDR2 are drawn from the germline V gene: SGHVS, FQNEAQ. The CDR3 spans 14 residues, from the cysteine through the phenylalanine. Only the CDR3 DNA stays, 42 bases, in frame from base 1. The time point label for this specimen denotes: blood sample drawn before combined kidney and bone marrow transplant. Unstimulated Tregs (CD4+CD25+CD127-), CD4+ non-Tregs (CD4+CD25-), CD4 and CD8 cells were FACS-sorted from thawed PBMCs. The patients were a handful of recipients of combined kidney and bone marrow transplants from the ITN036ST trial, and samples were available only for these trial subjects. Healthy control blood was processed to PBMCs with a Ficoll density gradient and then cryopreserved, whereas patient PBMCs were collected both before and after transplant. For TCRbeta CDR3 sequencing, genomic DNA from the sorted cells was extracted using the QIAGEN DNeasy Blood and Tissue Kit. High-throughput TCRbeta CDR3 sequencing was carried out commercially through immunoSEQ, with PCR amplification with bias correction and internal controls included. The authors' pipeline ran thus. Unique productive TCRbeta sequences were defined by CDR3 nucleotide sequence where primers matched, otherwise by CDR3 amino acid sequence with Vbeta and Jbeta genes. To correct sorting error, sequences shared between sorted populations at a frequency ratio of 2:1 or less were removed; the rest were assigned to the higher population. Sequences were defined as donor-reactive when expanded at least 5-fold in CFSE-low cells versus unstimulated cells and present at a frequency of at least 0.01% in CFSE-low cells. Repertoire divergence was quantified by Jensen-Shannon divergence calculated from the top 100 TCRbeta sequences ranked by frequency. For samples with multiple sequencing runs, sorting error was corrected in each run separately before the runs were combined. This immuneACCESS table, as held by TCRdb, lists in-frame sequences with V and J called but not all clones. Of the missing ones, under half trace to an unresolved V gene in checked studies; the others have no known cause. D and trimming come from the DNA, and the V and J calls and clone size come from that table. Counted in this sample were over 85,000 clones; roughly 93% of them appeared once. Jointly, the top ten make up 0.35% to 0.55% of the sample.

The material was CD4+ T cells from blood, obtained before the transplant. The clonotype comes from a human donor who received a combined kidney and bone marrow transplant. The receptor chain draws on TRBV7-8 and TRBJ2-5; 11 nucleotides in the junction match TRBD1. The J call may be in error: the DNA end matches TRBJ2-7 better. CDR3 sequence: CASSFGTGGYEQYF. The DNA sequence is as follows: TGTGCCAGCAGCTTTGGGACAGGGGGCTACGAGCAGTACTTC.